This TCR beta chain stems from a study of CD8+ T cells in alopecia areata. Study in general: The SALT score measured affected scalp surface percentage in treated patients. Study-wide points: Links between baseline CD8+ expansion and response need larger treated cohorts.

The authors extracted RNA and reverse transcribed it into cDNA as the sequencing template. The protocol was immunoSEQ multiplex PCR, while the TCRdb copy is restricted to in-frame clones and leaves out a portion. The sample has 95,000 to 120,000 clones; roughly three fifths are singletons. This clone was seen a single time. Its specificity is not known. Trimming pared 5 bases from V and 1 base from J, leaving 10 bases between. CDR1 and CDR2 from the germline V gene are MNHEY and SVGAGI. CDR3 size: 14 residues. Treatment here: oral pan-JAK inhibitor, 5-10 mg twice daily. Lesional scalp punch biopsies and peripheral blood were collected from alopecia areata patients.

Here the sequenced sample was CD4+ T cells sorted from blood, taken at week 24, from a patient treated with tofacitinib. The sequence came from a human donor with alopecia areata. This chain joins TRBV6-5 and TRBJ2-3; D perhaps matches TRBD1 (6 bases). The DNA of the CDR3 is TGTGCCAGCAGTAGACGGACAGGCACAGATACGCAGTATTTT. As protein: CASSRRTGTDTQYF.